The rows below give T cell receptor beta chains drawn from one sample of a study of blood T cell repertoires in COVID-19. Some clones are missing from TCRdb's copy, which holds only in-frame ones; the method was immunoSEQ multiplex PCR. This table has about 110,000 clones, 88% appearing once. The specimen sequenced was peripheral blood. The receptors were gathered from a human donor in a cohort sampled during active COVID-19. The conserved cysteine and the conserved F or W are not part of the CDR3 here. Fields, in order: J gene, V gene, CDR3 protein.

>TRBJ1-1|TRBV7-2
ASSLVQDRGWNTEAF
>TRBJ2-3|TRBV6-5
ASSRGMGPQY
>TRBJ2-5|TRBV11-1
ASSLATGYQETQY
>TRBJ1-2|TRBV28
ASRQGIPYGYT
>TRBJ2-7|TRBV5-6
ASSLLSYEQY
>TRBJ1-2|TRBV5-6
ASSLAGGPDYGYT
>TRBJ2-1|TRBV19
ASSIGVTVSYNEQF
>TRBJ2-3|TRBV24-1
ATSDPTSGSNTDTQY
>TRBJ1-5|TRBV6-5
ASQGAQPQH
>TRBJ1-2|TRBV14
ASSPGWNYGYT
>TRBJ2-3|TRBV29-1
SVEPTLRDSKSGSTDTQY
>TRBJ2-1|TRBV6-1
ASSGVSGMSFGYNEQF
>TRBJ2-7|TRBV28
ASSGHYEQY
>TRBJ2-7|TRBV19
ASRAGNEQY
>TRBJ1-1|TRBV7-9
ASSLEASEAF
>TRBJ2-7|TRBV9
ASSVDSGHYEQY
>TRBJ1-2|TRBV6-5
ASSNYDGTGDGYT
>TRBJ1-6|TRBV19
ASSIREVPGSPLH